This TCR beta chain was identified in a study of blood T cell repertoires in COVID-19. Study information: COVID-19 samples, acute and convalescent, were from the United States, Italy and Spain. PBMCs, B-cell-depleted T cells, or T cells were the source of the cDNA or gDNA that made up the material.

In terms of age and location, participants ranged from roughly 18 to 95 years and lived in roughly 22 US areas. As handled by the study authors: Nucleated cell counts were estimated from reference gene primer amplification. Sequencing used immunoSEQ multiplex PCR; TCRdb keeps in-frame clones, though not all of them. V, J and clone size were drawn from that table, and D and trimming were deduced from the DNA. The sample records some 260,000 clones, around 90% being singletons. This CDR3 is built from 14 residues. Trimming shortened V by 1 base and J by 1 base, and 8 bases separated the two germline ends. Germline V gives CDR1 SGHRS, CDR2 YFSETQ.

This sequence originates from a woman in her 30s with acute COVID-19. The J gene is TRBJ2-5, the V gene TRBV5-1; D unclear. The sequenced sample was PBMCs or T cells enriched from blood (not recorded which). CDR3 amino acids: CASSLLGLQETQYF. In DNA form, the CDR3 reads TGCGCCAGCAGCTTGTTGGGCCTCCAAGAGACCCAGTACTTC.